This is a list of T cell receptor beta chains from one sample in a study of blood T cells in healthy people across ages. Using its own MiXCR run on the 5' RACE reads, TCRdb lists one record per CDR3 protein. The table lists around 1,100,000 distinct CDR3 sequences, 35% to 45% of them singletons. Source material: blood. The receptor source for this set is a man aged 18 to 35 in good health. CDR3s include the opening cysteine and the closing phenylalanine or tryptophan. Fields, in order: CDR3 DNA, CDR3 protein, V gene, J gene, clone size, D gene. The D gene is left open where the match is weak. Clone size, where shown, is once, few, many, or a class for clones that have expanded.

CDR3 DNA: TGCAGTGCCGAGGGATCGGTGGCCTACGAGCAGTACTTC
CDR3 protein: CSAEGSVAYEQYF
V gene: TRBV20-1
J gene: TRBJ2-7
clone size: many
D gene: NA

CDR3 DNA: TGTGCCAGCAGTGACGTCGGGAGGGGCACAGATACGCAGTATTTT
CDR3 protein: CASSDVGRGTDTQYF
V gene: TRBV6-1
J gene: TRBJ2-3
clone size: NA
D gene: TRBD2

CDR3 DNA: TGTGCCAGCAGTTTAATGAGGGCATATGAGCAGTACTTC
CDR3 protein: CASSLMRAYEQYF
V gene: TRBV12-3/TRBV12-4
J gene: TRBJ2-7
clone size: NA
D gene: NA

CDR3 DNA: TGTGCCAGCAGCTTAGACGCAGGAGGGCCTAGGAATGAGCAGTTCTTC
CDR3 protein: CASSLDAGGPRNEQFF
V gene: TRBV7-2
J gene: TRBJ2-1
clone size: NA
D gene: NA

CDR3 DNA: TGTGCCAGCAGCTTAGCGCCCGGGGGGGACGCTTTCTTT
CDR3 protein: CASSLAPGGDAFF
V gene: TRBV7-2
J gene: TRBJ1-1
clone size: NA
D gene: NA

CDR3 DNA: TGTGCCAGCAGCCGGCTAGGCAGTCGGGAACCCTACGAGCAGTACTTC
CDR3 protein: CASSRLGSREPYEQYF
V gene: TRBV4-2
J gene: TRBJ2-7
clone size: NA
D gene: NA

CDR3 DNA: TGCAGTGCTAGGTATCTTACTAGCGGGGAACTCACAGATACGCAGTATTTT
CDR3 protein: CSARYLTSGELTDTQYF
V gene: TRBV20-1
J gene: TRBJ2-3
clone size: NA
D gene: TRBD2

CDR3 DNA: TGTGCCAGCAGTTATAGGGCTCCCACAGATACGCAGTGTTTT
CDR3 protein: CASSYRAPTDTQCF
V gene: TRBV6-6
J gene: TRBJ2-3
clone size: NA
D gene: NA

CDR3 DNA: TGTGCCAGCTGCTTAGATGCCCGCGGCAGCATGGATGGCTACACCTTC
CDR3 protein: CASCLDARGSMDGYTF
V gene: TRBV7-8
J gene: TRBJ1-2
clone size: NA
D gene: NA

CDR3 DNA: TGTGCCAGCTCACCCCTTAGGGGAGACGAGCAGTACTTC
CDR3 protein: CASSPLRGDEQYF
V gene: TRBV18
J gene: TRBJ2-7
clone size: NA
D gene: NA

CDR3 DNA: TGTGCCAGCAGTGAAGCGGACAGGGGGTCTGAAGCTTTCTTT
CDR3 protein: CASSEADRGSEAFF
V gene: TRBV6-1
J gene: TRBJ1-1
clone size: NA
D gene: TRBD1

CDR3 DNA: TGCAGTGCTAGGGCAGGGGGCGAGGAAAAACTGTTTTTT
CDR3 protein: CSARAGGEEKLFF
V gene: TRBV20-1
J gene: TRBJ1-4
clone size: few
D gene: TRBD1

CDR3 DNA: TGCGCCAGCAGCCAAGAGTTCGCAGTGACTGGAGCTTTCTTT
CDR3 protein: CASSQEFAVTGAFF
V gene: TRBV4-3
J gene: TRBJ1-1
clone size: once
D gene: NA

CDR3 DNA: TGCGCCAGCAGCCCCGGCGGGGGCCTTTACAATGAGCAGTTCTTC
CDR3 protein: CASSPGGGLYNEQFF
V gene: TRBV5-1
J gene: TRBJ2-1
clone size: NA
D gene: NA

CDR3 DNA: TGTGCCAGCAGTTTCGGGACAGGGGTGGCTTTCTTT
CDR3 protein: CASSFGTGVAFF
V gene: TRBV12-3/TRBV12-4
J gene: TRBJ1-1
clone size: NA
D gene: TRBD1

CDR3 DNA: TGTGCCACCAGCTCTTATACAGGGGGGACCTACAATGAGCAGTTCTTC
CDR3 protein: CATSSYTGGTYNEQFF
V gene: TRBV15
J gene: TRBJ2-1
clone size: NA
D gene: TRBD1